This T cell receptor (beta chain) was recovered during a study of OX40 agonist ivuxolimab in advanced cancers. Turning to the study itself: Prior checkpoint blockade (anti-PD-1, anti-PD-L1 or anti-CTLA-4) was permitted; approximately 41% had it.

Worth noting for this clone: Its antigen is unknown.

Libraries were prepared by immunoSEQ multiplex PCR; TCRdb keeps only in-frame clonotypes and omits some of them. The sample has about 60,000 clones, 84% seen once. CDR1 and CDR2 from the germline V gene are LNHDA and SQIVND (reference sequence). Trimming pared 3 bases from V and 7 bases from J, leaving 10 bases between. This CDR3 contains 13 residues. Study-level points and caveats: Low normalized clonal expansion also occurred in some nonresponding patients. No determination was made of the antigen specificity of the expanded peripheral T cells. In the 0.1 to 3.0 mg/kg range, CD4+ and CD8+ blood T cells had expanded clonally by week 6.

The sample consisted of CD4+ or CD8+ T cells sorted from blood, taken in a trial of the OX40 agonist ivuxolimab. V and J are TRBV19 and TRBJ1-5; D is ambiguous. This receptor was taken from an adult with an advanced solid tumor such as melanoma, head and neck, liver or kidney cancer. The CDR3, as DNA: TGTGCCAGTAGTATTCCCTTGGAGCAGCCCCAGCATTTT. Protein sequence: CASSIPLEQPQHF.